A selection of T cell receptor beta chains follows, all from one sample in a study of control samples from healthy donors and cancer patients. Assay used: immunoSEQ multiplex PCR; TCRdb lists only in-frame clones, some missing. The sample contains 150,000 to 200,000 clones, 90% of which appear only once. Material: blood. All receptors come from a woman between 50 and 59 years old in good health. The CDR3 runs from the conserved cysteine through the conserved F or W. The D gene is left open where the match is weak. Clone size is shown for a subset of rows, as once, few, many or a class of expanded clone.

V,size,length,D,J,DNA,CDR3
TRBV18,.,17,TRBD2,TRBJ2-1,TGTGCCAGCTCACTGACGGCGGGGGGAACGTTGTACAATGAGCAGTTCTTC,CASSLTAGGTLYNEQFF
TRBV19,.,13,.,TRBJ1-2,TGTGCCAGTAGTCGGTCGGTTAACTATGGCTACACCTTC,CASSRSVNYGYTF
TRBV6-5,.,14,.,TRBJ1-5,TGTGCCAGCAGGATGGGAACAGGGCTCCAGCCCCAGCATTTT,CASRMGTGLQPQHF
TRBV19,.,13,.,TRBJ1-3,TGTGCCAGCGGACAGTTTACTGGAAACACCATATATTTT,CASGQFTGNTIYF
TRBV19,.,17,TRBD1,TRBJ2-7,TGTGCCAGTAGTACCATGGCGAGGGGGCCTACCTCCTACGAGCAGTACTTC,CASSTMARGPTSYEQYF
TRBV7-8,.,13,TRBD1,TRBJ1-1,TGTGCCAGCAGCCCCCAGGGGGTCACTGAAGCTTTCTTT,CASSPQGVTEAFF
TRBV29-1,.,14,.,TRBJ1-3,TGCAGCGGCTACACACCGGGAACGGGAAACACCATATATTTT,CSGYTPGTGNTIYF
TRBV7-2,.,15,TRBD2,TRBJ2-1,TGTGCCAGCAGCTTAGTGGGCGGGGGGAAGAATGAGCAGTTCTTC,CASSLVGGGKNEQFF
TRBV19,.,13,.,TRBJ2-7,TGTGCCAGTAGTATAGTCGGCGGCTACGAGCAGTACTTC,CASSIVGGYEQYF
TRBV3-1/TRBV3-2,.,16,.,TRBJ1-6,TGTGCCAGCAGCCAAGCCCACAACTCCTATAATTCACCCCTCCACTTT,CASSQAHNSYNSPLHF
TRBV27,.,14,TRBD1,TRBJ2-7,TGTGCCAGCAGTCAGGAGACAGGGGGCTACGAGCAGTACTTC,CASSQETGGYEQYF
TRBV27,.,16,TRBD2,TRBJ2-3,TGTGCCAGCAGTTTAGGACTAGTGGGAGGCACAGATACGCAGTATTTT,CASSLGLVGGTDTQYF
TRBV6-2/TRBV6-3,.,13,.,TRBJ1-1,TGTGCCAGCAGCCCACCAGCGAACACTGAAGCTTTCTTT,CASSPPANTEAFF
TRBV9,.,15,.,TRBJ2-6,TGTGCCAGCAGCGTAGCGGGGGCCGGGGCCAACGTCCTGACTTTC,CASSVAGAGANVLTF
TRBV5-1,once,15,.,TRBJ2-7,TGCGCCAGCAGCCCCCCCGGGCGAAGCTCCTACGAGCAGTACTTC,CASSPPGRSSYEQYF
TRBV28,once,15,.,TRBJ1-6,TGTGCCAGCAGCCCATTCGGGTTTCATAATTCACCCCTCCACTTT,CASSPFGFHNSPLHF
TRBV3-1/TRBV3-2,.,13,.,TRBJ2-5,TGTGCCAGCAGCCCGCATCCGCGAGAGACCCAGTACTTC,CASSPHPRETQYF
TRBV18,.,14,TRBD2,TRBJ2-7,TGTGCCAGCTCACCCACTAGCGGCACCTACGAGCAGTACTTC,CASSPTSGTYEQYF
TRBV30,.,15,.,TRBJ1-1,TGTGCCTGGAGCGATAAAGGACAGCCGAACACTGAAGCTTTCTTT,CAWSDKGQPNTEAFF
TRBV2,.,12,TRBD1,TRBJ2-2,TGTGCCACCGGGACAGGGGCCGGGGAGCTGTTTTTT,CATGTGAGELFF
TRBV10-3,.,13,TRBD1,TRBJ2-5,TGTGCCATCAGTGATATACAGGGGGCGACCCAGTACTTC,CAISDIQGATQYF
TRBV7-9,few,15,TRBD1,TRBJ1-2,TGTGCCAGCAGCCCAGACTTATCAGGGGGCAGTGGCTACACCTTC,CASSPDLSGGSGYTF
TRBV6-6,.,11,.,TRBJ2-3,TGTGCCAGCGGGGCCACAGATACGCAGTATTTT,CASGATDTQYF
TRBV7-2,.,15,TRBD2,TRBJ2-7,TGTGCCAGCAGCTTAACCGGGAGGGCCGTCGACGAGCAGTACTTC,CASSLTGRAVDEQYF
TRBV19,.,14,TRBD2,TRBJ2-2,TGTGCCAGTAGACGCTCGGGGGGCACCGGGGAGCTGTTTTTT,CASRRSGGTGELFF
TRBV5-1,.,13,.,TRBJ2-1,TGCGCCAGCAGCCGGGACAACTACAATGAGCAGTTCTTC,CASSRDNYNEQFF
TRBV4-3,.,14,.,TRBJ2-2,TGCGCCAGCAGCCAGGCCCAGGTGACCGGGGAGCTGTTTTTT,CASSQAQVTGELFF
TRBV29-1,.,14,.,TRBJ2-1,TGCAGCGGGGTAACAGGGAGCTCCTACAATGAGCAGTTCTTC,CSGVTGSSYNEQFF
TRBV6-4,.,14,.,TRBJ1-2,TGTGCCAGCAGTGACGGACTTGCCCCTGGCGGCTACACCTTC,CASSDGLAPGGYTF
TRBV15,.,13,.,TRBJ1-3,TGTGCCACCAGCGGTCGCTTAGGGAACACCATATATTTT,CATSGRLGNTIYF
TRBV2,.,15,.,TRBJ1-5,TGTGCCAGCAGTGATGGGACGTATGAATTTCAGCCCCAGCATTTT,CASSDGTYEFQPQHF
TRBV3-1/TRBV3-2,.,12,.,TRBJ2-5,TGTGCCAGCAGCTTTCCCCGGGGGACCCAGTACTTC,CASSFPRGTQYF
TRBV28,.,14,TRBD1,TRBJ1-5,TGTGCCAGCAGTCCCCAGACAGGGTTTCAGCCCCAGCATTTT,CASSPQTGFQPQHF
TRBV6-5,.,12,.,TRBJ1-1,TGTGCCAGCAGTTCCATGAGTACTGAAGCTTTCTTT,CASSSMSTEAFF
TRBV7-2,.,14,.,TRBJ1-2,TGTGCCAGCAGCTTAGGGGGACCCTCCAATGGCTACACCTTC,CASSLGGPSNGYTF
TRBV5-1,.,14,TRBD1,TRBJ2-3,TGCGCCAGCACCCTGACAGGGTACACAGATACGCAGTATTTT,CASTLTGYTDTQYF
TRBV20-1,.,14,.,TRBJ2-1,TGCAGTGCTAGTTACGGGTATAAAGGCGATGAGCAGTTCTTC,CSASYGYKGDEQFF
TRBV5-4,.,11,.,TRBJ2-7,TGTGCCAGCAGCCCCCCGGGTTCTCAGTACTTC,CASSPPGSQYF
TRBV9,.,13,TRBD1,TRBJ1-2,TGTGCCAGCAGCCAATTGGGACAGAACGGCTACATCTTC,CASSQLGQNGYIF
TRBV24-1,.,18,TRBD2,TRBJ2-3,TGTGCCACCAGTGACCTCGGGGGGGCAAGATCCGGCACAGATACGCAGTATTTT,CATSDLGGARSGTDTQYF
TRBV24-1,.,18,.,TRBJ2-3,TGTGCCACCAGTGATCCCGGGCGCGGTCCTGGTCTCACAGATACGCAGTATTTT,CATSDPGRGPGLTDTQYF
TRBV20-1,.,12,.,TRBJ2-1,TGCAGTGCTAGTCGGTCCTACAATGAGCAGTTCTTC,CSASRSYNEQFF
TRBV11-3,.,13,.,TRBJ2-1,TGTGCCAGCAGCTTAAACAGGGACAATGAGCAGTTCTTC,CASSLNRDNEQFF
TRBV6-2/TRBV6-3,.,12,.,TRBJ2-5,TGTGCCAGCAGTCAACGACAAGAGACCCAGTACTTC,CASSQRQETQYF
TRBV5-5,.,15,TRBD1,TRBJ1-5,TGTGCCAGCAGCCCCGGGACAGTTCATGGCCAGCCCCAGCATTTT,CASSPGTVHGQPQHF
TRBV9,.,13,.,TRBJ2-7,TGTGCCAGCAGCGAGACACCGACCTACGAGCAGTACTTC,CASSETPTYEQYF
TRBV5-1,.,16,TRBD2,TRBJ2-2,TGCGCCAGCAGCTTGCGAAGCGGGAGTGGAACCGGGGAGCTGTTTTTT,CASSLRSGSGTGELFF
TRBV6-2/TRBV6-3,.,12,.,TRBJ2-7,TGTGCCAGCAGTTACGGGACCCCCGAGCAGTACTTC,CASSYGTPEQYF
TRBV19,.,17,.,TRBJ2-2,TGTGCCAGTAAGGCACAGGGACTGAGGGGGAACACCGGGGAGCTGTTTTTT,CASKAQGLRGNTGELFF
TRBV28,.,14,.,TRBJ1-3,TGTGCCAGCAGTTTATCTTCCCCAAGGGACACCATATATTTT,CASSLSSPRDTIYF
TRBV28,.,14,.,TRBJ1-6,TGTGCCAGCGGATCAGGGGCTGGGAATTCACCCCTCCACTTT,CASGSGAGNSPLHF
TRBV29-1,.,11,TRBD1,TRBJ1-2,TGCGGCGGACAGGGGGTCGATGGCTACACCTTC,CGGQGVDGYTF
TRBV5-4,.,16,TRBD1,TRBJ1-4,TGTGCCAGCAGCCCCCGGACAGGGGTGACTAATGAAAAACTGTTTTTT,CASSPRTGVTNEKLFF
TRBV9,once,14,.,TRBJ2-3,TGTGCCTCCCAACGAGGGGGGGCAGCAGATACGCAGTATTTT,CASQRGGAADTQYF